This is a list of T cell receptor beta chains from one sample in a study of beta chain features in type 1 diabetes. Some clones are missing from TCRdb's copy, which holds only in-frame ones; the method was immunoSEQ multiplex PCR. The table shows 310,000 or so clones, with more than 9.5% occurring only once. Sequenced sample: naive CD4+ T cells from blood. The receptors were gathered from a woman aged 25 to 39 in good health. The CDR3 runs from the conserved cysteine through the conserved F or W. A D gene is named only where the DNA matches it firmly. Some rows have no size entry. The others give once, few or many, or a class for an expanded clone.

size	length	D	V	J	CDR3	DNA
NA	16	NA	TRBV27	TRBJ1-5	CASSPRGGVSNQPQHF	TGTGCCAGCAGTCCGCGGGGGGGCGTTAGCAATCAGCCCCAGCATTTT
NA	12	NA	TRBV28	TRBJ2-1	CASSATLTPSIF	TGTGCCAGCAGTGCGACCTTGACACCTTCCATCTTC
few	13	NA	TRBV29-1	TRBJ2-3	CSVASERTDTQYF	TGCAGCGTCGCCTCAGAACGCACAGATACGCAGTATTTT
NA	13	NA	TRBV10-3	TRBJ1-2	CATQDGGGYGYTF	TGTGCCACCCAGGACGGAGGCGGCTATGGCTACACCTTC
few	13	NA	TRBV29-1	TRBJ2-7	CSVGAAGAYEQYF	TGCAGCGTTGGGGCAGCCGGCGCCTACGAGCAGTACTTC
NA	14	TRBD1	TRBV7-2	TRBJ1-4	CASSERDRGQKLFF	TGTGCCAGCAGCGAGCGGGACAGGGGGCAGAAACTGTTTTTT
NA	13	NA	TRBV18	TRBJ1-2	CASSPPSSPGYTF	TGTGCCAGCTCACCACCATCCAGTCCTGGCTACACCTTC
once	11	NA	TRBV20-1	TRBJ1-1	CSEEGNTEAFF	TGCAGTGAAGAGGGGAACACTGAAGCTTTCTTT
few	11	NA	TRBV5-6	TRBJ2-7	CASSRESEQYF	TGTGCCAGCAGCAGGGAGTCCGAGCAGTACTTC
few	15	TRBD1	TRBV6-5	TRBJ2-7	CASTPDRAVSYEQYF	TGTGCCAGCACGCCGGACAGGGCAGTCTCCTACGAGCAGTACTTC
NA	13	NA	TRBV7-2	TRBJ1-2	CASSPSGAYGYTF	TGTGCCAGCAGCCCTTCGGGAGCCTATGGCTACACCTTC
NA	15	TRBD2	TRBV9	TRBJ2-5	CASSAGLALASTQYF	TGTGCCAGCAGCGCGGGACTAGCCCTCGCGTCGACCCAGTACTTC
NA	17	NA	TRBV5-1	TRBJ2-5	CASSPSISTGIQETQYF	TGCGCCAGCAGCCCCTCTATAAGTACAGGGATCCAAGAGACCCAGTACTTC
few	16	NA	TRBV27	TRBJ2-7	CASSLSPFGGGWEQYF	TGTGCCAGCAGTTTGAGCCCTTTCGGGGGAGGTTGGGAGCAGTACTTC
NA	16	NA	TRBV28	TRBJ2-1	CASRFQGAGAYNEQFF	TGTGCCAGCAGATTCCAGGGGGCGGGGGCCTACAATGAGCAGTTCTTC
few	15	NA	TRBV6-5	TRBJ1-5	CASSYSFSQKETQHF	TGTGCCAGCAGTTACTCATTCAGCCAGAAGGAGACCCAGCATTTT
NA	12	NA	TRBV2	TRBJ1-1	CASMTENTEAFF	TGTGCCTCGATGACTGAGAACACTGAAGCTTTCTTT
few	16	NA	TRBV27	TRBJ2-3	CASSTDSHPSTDTQYF	TGTGCCAGCAGTACGGACAGTCATCCTAGCACAGATACGCAGTATTTT
few	16	NA	TRBV30	TRBJ1-5	CAWKPSPGNSNQPQHF	TGTGCCTGGAAACCGTCTCCGGGAAATAGCAATCAGCCCCAGCATTTT
NA	15	NA	TRBV19	TRBJ2-7	CASSFSGTSLYEQYF	TGTGCCAGTAGTTTCAGCGGGACATCCCTCTACGAGCAGTACTTC
NA	14	NA	TRBV7-9	TRBJ2-3	CASSLQGTTDTQYF	TGTGCCAGCAGCCTACAGGGAACCACAGATACGCAGTATTTT
NA	15	TRBD1	TRBV19	TRBJ1-2	CASSTPGQGDYGYTF	TGTGCCAGTAGTACACCGGGACAGGGGGACTATGGCTACACCTTC
few	15	NA	TRBV28	TRBJ1-5	CASSRGGGDNQPQHF	TGTGCCAGCAGTCGAGGCGGGGGGGACAATCAGCCCCAGCATTTT
NA	16	TRBD2	TRBV2	TRBJ2-1	CASSGPTSGIGNEQFF	TGTGCCAGCAGTGGCCCGACTAGCGGGATCGGTAATGAGCAGTTCTTC
few	17	TRBD2	TRBV7-8	TRBJ2-1	CASSLAEPGLAYNEQFF	TGTGCCAGCAGCTTAGCGGAACCGGGACTAGCGTACAATGAGCAGTTCTTC
few	15	TRBD1	TRBV11-2	TRBJ1-5	CASSEGGRRNQPQHF	TGTGCCAGCAGCGAAGGGGGCAGGCGCAATCAGCCCCAGCATTTT
NA	14	NA	TRBV29-1	TRBJ2-1	CSSDGKSSYNEQFF	TGCAGCTCTGACGGGAAGAGCTCCTACAATGAGCAGTTCTTC
NA	15	NA	TRBV4-2	TRBJ2-1	CASSQGQPLNNEQFF	TGTGCCAGCAGCCAAGGACAGCCCCTCAACAATGAGCAGTTCTTC
NA	16	NA	TRBV4-3	TRBJ2-3	CASSHKGRGGTDTQYF	TGCGCCAGCAGCCACAAAGGCAGGGGAGGGACAGATACGCAGTATTTT
NA	16	TRBD1	TRBV18	TRBJ2-7	CASSPPGQGGSYEQYF	TGTGCCAGCTCACCCCCGGGACAGGGCGGCTCCTACGAGCAGTACTTC
NA	13	NA	TRBV25-1	TRBJ2-1	CASSAWSGNEQFF	TGTGCCAGCAGTGCTTGGTCGGGGAATGAGCAGTTCTTC
few	15	NA	TRBV4-3	TRBJ1-4	CASSHTGETNEKLFF	TGCGCCAGCAGCCATACAGGAGAAACTAATGAAAAACTGTTTTTT
NA	17	NA	TRBV18	TRBJ1-4	CASSPPPGNVANEKLFF	TGTGCCAGCTCACCACCGCCAGGGAATGTGGCTAATGAAAAACTGTTTTTT
NA	13	TRBD1	TRBV11-3	TRBJ2-7	CASRGQGLYEQYF	TGTGCCAGCAGGGGACAGGGGCTCTACGAGCAGTACTTC
NA	13	TRBD2	TRBV11-2	TRBJ2-5	CASSPGLAGAVYF	TGTGCCAGCAGCCCTGGACTAGCGGGAGCGGTATACTTC